The clone carrying this TCR beta chain was observed a few times. This entry comes from a study of cytomegalovirus exposure and HLA in healthy donors. This CDR3 is built from 15 residues. Trimming stripped 3 bases from V and 1 base from J, with 10 bases between. Germline V gene data show CDR1 as MNHNS and CDR2 as SASEGT. The PCR made use of 60 Vbeta and 13 Jbeta primers. Sequencing was performed with immunoSEQ multiplex PCR; in TCRdb, only in-frame clones are kept and a portion is missing. The sample lists approximately 100,000 clones, 71% occurring once. Source material: PBMCs. This sequence joins TRBV6-1 and TRBJ2-4, with D perhaps matching TRBD1 (5 bases). The receptor's source is a female donor in good health and CMV-seronegative. The CDR3 is CASSDIGAAKNIQYF. The CDR3 bases are TGTGCCAGCAGTGATATTGGGGCGGCCAAAAACATTCAGTACTTC.